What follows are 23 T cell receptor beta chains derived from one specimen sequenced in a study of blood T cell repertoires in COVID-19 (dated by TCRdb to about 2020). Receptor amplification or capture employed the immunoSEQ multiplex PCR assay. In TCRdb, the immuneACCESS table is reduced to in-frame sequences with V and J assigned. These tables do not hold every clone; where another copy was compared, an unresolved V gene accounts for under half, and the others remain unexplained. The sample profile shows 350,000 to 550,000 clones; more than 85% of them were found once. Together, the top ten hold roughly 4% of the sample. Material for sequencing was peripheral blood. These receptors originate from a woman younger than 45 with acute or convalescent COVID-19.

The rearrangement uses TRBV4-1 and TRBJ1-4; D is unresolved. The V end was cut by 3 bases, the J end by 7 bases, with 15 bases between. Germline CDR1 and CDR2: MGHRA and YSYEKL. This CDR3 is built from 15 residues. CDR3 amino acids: CASSHSVQGSEKLFF. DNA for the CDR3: TGCGCCAGCAGCCACAGCGTGCAAGGCTCTGAAAAACTGTTTTTT.

The DNA of the CDR3 is TGTGCCAGCAGCCAAGGGAGCGGGGGGGCCTACGAGCAGTACTTC. Translating it yields CASSQGSGGAYEQYF. The chain combines TRBV6-5 with TRBJ2-7, with 10 bases lining up with TRBD2. This CDR3 contains 15 residues. V shed 6 bases and J 2 bases; nucleotides not matched to a gene: 7. Germline V lookup: CDR1 MNHEY, CDR2 SVGAGI.

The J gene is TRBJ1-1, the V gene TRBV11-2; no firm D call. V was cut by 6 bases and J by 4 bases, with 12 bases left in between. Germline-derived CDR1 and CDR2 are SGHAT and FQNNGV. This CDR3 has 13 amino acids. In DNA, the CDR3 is TGTGCCAGCAGGTCGGTGGTTGGCACTGAAGCTTTCTTT. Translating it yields CASRSVVGTEAFF.

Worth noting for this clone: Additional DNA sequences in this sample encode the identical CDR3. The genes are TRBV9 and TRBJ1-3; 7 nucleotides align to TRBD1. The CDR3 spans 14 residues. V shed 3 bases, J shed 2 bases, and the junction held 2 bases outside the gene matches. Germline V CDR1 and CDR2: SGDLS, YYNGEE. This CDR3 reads CASSADRAGNTIYF. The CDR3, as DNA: TGTGCCAGCAGCGCCGACAGGGCTGGAAACACCATATATTTT.

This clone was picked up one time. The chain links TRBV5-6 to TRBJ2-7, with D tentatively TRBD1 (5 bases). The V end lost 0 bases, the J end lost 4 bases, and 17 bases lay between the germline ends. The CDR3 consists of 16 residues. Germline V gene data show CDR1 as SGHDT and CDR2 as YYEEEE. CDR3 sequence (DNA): TGTGCCAGCAGCTTGGTCACAGGCACTGGTTCGTACGAGCAGTACTTC. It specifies CASSLVTGTGSYEQYF.

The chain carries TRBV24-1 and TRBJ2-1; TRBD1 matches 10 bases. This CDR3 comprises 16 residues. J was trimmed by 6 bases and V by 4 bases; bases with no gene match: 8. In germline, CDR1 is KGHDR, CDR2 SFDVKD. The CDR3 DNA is TGTGCCACCAGTGACCGGCGGGGACAGGGGTCCAATGAGCAGTTCTTC. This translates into CATSDRRGQGSNEQFF.

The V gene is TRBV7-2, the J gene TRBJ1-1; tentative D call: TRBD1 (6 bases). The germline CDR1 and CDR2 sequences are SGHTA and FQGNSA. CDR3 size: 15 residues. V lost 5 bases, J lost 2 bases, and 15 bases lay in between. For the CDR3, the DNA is TGTGCCAGCAGCCAGAGAAGGGACATTAACACTGAAGCTTTCTTT. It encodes CASSQRRDINTEAFF. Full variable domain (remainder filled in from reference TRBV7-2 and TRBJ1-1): GAGVSQSPSNKVTEKGKDVELRCDPISGHTALYWYRQSLGQGLEFLIYFQGNSAPDKSGLPSDRFSAERTGGSVSTLTIQRTQQEDSAVYLCASSQRRDINTEAFFGQGTRLTVV.

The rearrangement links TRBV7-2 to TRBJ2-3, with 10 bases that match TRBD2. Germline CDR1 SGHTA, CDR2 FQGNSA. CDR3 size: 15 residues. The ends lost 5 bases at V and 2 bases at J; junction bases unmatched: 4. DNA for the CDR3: TGTGCCAGCAGCCGTAGCGGGGGGAACACAGATACGCAGTATTTT. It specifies CASSRSGGNTDTQYF.

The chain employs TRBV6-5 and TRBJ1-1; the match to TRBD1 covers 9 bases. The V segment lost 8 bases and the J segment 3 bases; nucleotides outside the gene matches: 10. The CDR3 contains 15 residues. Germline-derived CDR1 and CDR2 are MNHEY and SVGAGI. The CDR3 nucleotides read TGTGCCAGCGGGAGGACAGGGGACCGTCACACTGAAGCTTTCTTT. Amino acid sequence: CASGRTGDRHTEAFF.

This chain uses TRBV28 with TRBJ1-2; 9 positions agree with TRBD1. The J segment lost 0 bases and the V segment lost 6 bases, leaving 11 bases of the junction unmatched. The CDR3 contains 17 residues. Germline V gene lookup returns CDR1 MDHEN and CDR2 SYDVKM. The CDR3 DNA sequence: TGTGCCAGCAGCTCCCCGGGACAGGGCTTAGCTAACTATGGCTACACCTTC. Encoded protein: CASSSPGQGLANYGYTF.

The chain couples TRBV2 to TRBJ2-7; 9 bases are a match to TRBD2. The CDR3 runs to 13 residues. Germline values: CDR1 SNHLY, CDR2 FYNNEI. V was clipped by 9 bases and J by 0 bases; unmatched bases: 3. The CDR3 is CASIAGVSYEQYF. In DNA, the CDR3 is TGTGCCAGTATAGCGGGGGTCTCCTACGAGCAGTACTTC.

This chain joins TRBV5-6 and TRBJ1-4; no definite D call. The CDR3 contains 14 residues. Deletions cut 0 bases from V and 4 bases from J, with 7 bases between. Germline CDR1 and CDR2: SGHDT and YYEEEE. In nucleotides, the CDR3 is TGTGCCAGCAGCTTGGGGTTCGGTAATGAAAAACTGTTTTTT. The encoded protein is CASSLGFGNEKLFF.

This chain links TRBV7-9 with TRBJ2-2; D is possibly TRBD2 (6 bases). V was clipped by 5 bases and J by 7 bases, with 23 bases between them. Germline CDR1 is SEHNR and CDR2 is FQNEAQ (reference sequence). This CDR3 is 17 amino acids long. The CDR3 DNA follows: TGTGCCAGCAGCCCTCCTGGAGGGCCCCCTAAGGGCGGGGAGCTGTTTTTT. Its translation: CASSPPGGPPKGGELFF.

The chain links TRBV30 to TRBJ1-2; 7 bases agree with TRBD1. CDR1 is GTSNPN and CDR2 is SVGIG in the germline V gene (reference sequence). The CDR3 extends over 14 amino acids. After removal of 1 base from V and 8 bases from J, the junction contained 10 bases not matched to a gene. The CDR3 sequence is CAWSGDSPAQGYTF. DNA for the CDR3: TGTGCCTGGAGTGGGGACAGTCCGGCTCAGGGCTACACCTTC.

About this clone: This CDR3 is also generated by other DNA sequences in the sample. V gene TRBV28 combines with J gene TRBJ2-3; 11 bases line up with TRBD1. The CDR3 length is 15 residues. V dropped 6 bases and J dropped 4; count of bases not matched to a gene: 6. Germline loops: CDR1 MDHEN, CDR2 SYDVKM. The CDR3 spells CASSPGQGGPDTQYF. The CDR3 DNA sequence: TGTGCCAGCAGCCCGGGACAGGGGGGCCCAGATACGCAGTATTTT.

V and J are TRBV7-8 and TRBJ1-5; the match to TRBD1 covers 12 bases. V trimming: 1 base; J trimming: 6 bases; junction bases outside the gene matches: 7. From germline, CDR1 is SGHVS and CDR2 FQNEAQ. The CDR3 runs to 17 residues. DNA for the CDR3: TGTGCCAGCAGCTTAGTCATGGGACAGGGGGCATCTCAGCCCCAGCATTTT. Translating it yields CASSLVMGQGASQPQHF. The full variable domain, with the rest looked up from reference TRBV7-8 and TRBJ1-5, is GAGVSQSPRYKVAKRGQDVALRCDPISGHVSLFWYQQALGQGPEFLTYFQNEAQLDKSGLPSDRFFAERPEGSVSTLKIQRTQQEDSAVYLCASSLVMGQGASQPQHFGDGTRLSIL.

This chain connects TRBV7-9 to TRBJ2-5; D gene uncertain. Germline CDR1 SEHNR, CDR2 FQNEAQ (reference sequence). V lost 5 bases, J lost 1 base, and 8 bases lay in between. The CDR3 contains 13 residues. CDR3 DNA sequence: TGTGCCAGCAGCCGTGAGTTCCAAGAGACCCAGTACTTC. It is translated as CASSREFQETQYF. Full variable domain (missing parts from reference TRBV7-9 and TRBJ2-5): DTGVSQNPRHKITKRGQNVTFRCDPISEHNRLYWYRQTLGQGPEFLTYFQNEAQLEKSRLLSDRFSAERPKGSFSTLEIQRTEQGDSAMYLCASSREFQETQYFGPGTRLLVL.

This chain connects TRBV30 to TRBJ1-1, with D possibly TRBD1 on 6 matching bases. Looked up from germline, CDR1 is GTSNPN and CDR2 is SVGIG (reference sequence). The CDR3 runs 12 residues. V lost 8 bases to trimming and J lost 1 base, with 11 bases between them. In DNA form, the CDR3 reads TGTGCCCGCCGGGGGGCGAACACTGAAGCTTTCTTT. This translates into CARRGANTEAFF.

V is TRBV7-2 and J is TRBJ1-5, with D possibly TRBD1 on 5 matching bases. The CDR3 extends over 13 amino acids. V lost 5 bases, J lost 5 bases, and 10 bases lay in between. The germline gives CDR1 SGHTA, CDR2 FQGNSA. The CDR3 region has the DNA TGTGCCAGCAGCCCCACCAGGGATCAGCCCCAGCATTTT. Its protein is CASSPTRDQPQHF.

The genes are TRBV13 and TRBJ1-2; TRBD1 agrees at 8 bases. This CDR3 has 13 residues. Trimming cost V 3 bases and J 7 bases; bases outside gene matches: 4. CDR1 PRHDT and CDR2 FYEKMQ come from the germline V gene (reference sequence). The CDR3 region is CASSFSGGGGYTF. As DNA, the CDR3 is TGTGCCAGCAGCTTTTCAGGGGGCGGTGGCTACACCTTC.

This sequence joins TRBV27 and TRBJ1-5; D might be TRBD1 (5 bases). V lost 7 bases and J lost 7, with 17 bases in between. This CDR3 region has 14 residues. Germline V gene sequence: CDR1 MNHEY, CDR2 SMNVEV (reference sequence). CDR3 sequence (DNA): TGTGCCAGCATGGTCCTGGGGGGAAGGCAGCCCCAGCATTTT. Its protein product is CASMVLGGRQPQHF.

DNA of the CDR3: TGTGCCAGCAGTTTATTACAGGACTCGGGGGGAGATACGCAGTATTTT. It specifies CASSLLQDSGGDTQYF. The chain combines TRBV27 with TRBJ2-3; TRBD2 agrees at 7 bases. CDR1 and CDR2 from the germline V gene are MNHEY and SMNVEV (reference sequence). The CDR3 spans 16 residues. The ends lost 1 base at V and 5 bases at J; junction bases unmatched: 9.

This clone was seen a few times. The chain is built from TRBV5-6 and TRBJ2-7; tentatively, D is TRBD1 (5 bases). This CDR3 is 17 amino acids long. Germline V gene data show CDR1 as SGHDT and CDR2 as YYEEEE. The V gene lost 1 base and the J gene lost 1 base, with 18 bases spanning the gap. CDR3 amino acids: CASSLYRQTTVSYEQYF. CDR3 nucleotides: TGTGCCAGCAGCTTGTATCGCCAAACGACAGTTTCCTACGAGCAGTACTTC. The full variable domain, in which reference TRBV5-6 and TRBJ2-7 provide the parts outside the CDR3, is DAGVTQSPTHLIKTRGQQVTLRCSPKSGHDTVSWYQQALGQGPQFIFQYYEEEERQRGNFPDRFSGHQFPNYSSELNVNALLLGDSALYLCASSLYRQTTVSYEQYFGPGTRLTVT.